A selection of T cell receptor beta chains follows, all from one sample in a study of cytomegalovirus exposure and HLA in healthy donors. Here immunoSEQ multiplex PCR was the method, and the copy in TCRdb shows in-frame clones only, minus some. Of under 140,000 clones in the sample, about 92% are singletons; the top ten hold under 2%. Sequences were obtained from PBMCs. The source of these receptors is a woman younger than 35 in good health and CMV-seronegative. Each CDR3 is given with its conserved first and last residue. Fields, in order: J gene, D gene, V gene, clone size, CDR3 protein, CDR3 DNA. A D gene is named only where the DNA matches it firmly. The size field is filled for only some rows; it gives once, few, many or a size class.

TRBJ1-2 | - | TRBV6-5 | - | CASSFDSAHGYTF | TGTGCCAGCAGTTTCGACAGCGCCCATGGCTACACCTTC
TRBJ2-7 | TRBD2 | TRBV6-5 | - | CASSLAGGYSYEQYF | TGTGCCAGCAGTTTAGCGGGAGGGTACTCCTACGAGCAGTACTTC
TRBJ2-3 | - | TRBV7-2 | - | CASGAERTDTQYF | TGTGCCAGCGGTGCTGAGCGCACAGATACGCAGTATTTT
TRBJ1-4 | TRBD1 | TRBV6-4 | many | CASSEGQGANEKLFF | TGTGCCAGCAGTGAGGGACAGGGGGCCAATGAAAAACTGTTTTTT
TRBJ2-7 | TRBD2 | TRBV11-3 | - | CASSLRGREDSYEQYF | TGTGCCAGCAGCTTAAGAGGACGGGAGGACTCCTACGAGCAGTACTTC
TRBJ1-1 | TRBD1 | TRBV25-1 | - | CASRQGASTEAFF | TGTGCCAGCAGACAGGGGGCAAGCACTGAAGCTTTCTTT
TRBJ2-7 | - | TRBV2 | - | CASRKTPPYEQYF | TGTGCCAGCAGAAAGACTCCGCCCTACGAGCAGTACTTC
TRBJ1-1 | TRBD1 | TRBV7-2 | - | CASSYTGVLTEAFF | TGTGCCAGCAGTTATACAGGGGTTTTGACTGAAGCTTTCTTT
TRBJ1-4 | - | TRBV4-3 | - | CASSPNLLRGGGEKLFF | TGCGCCAGCAGCCCTAATCTACTCCGGGGAGGAGGGGAAAAACTGTTTTTT
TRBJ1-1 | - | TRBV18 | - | CASSPRQVANTEAFF | TGTGCCAGCTCACCAAGACAGGTGGCCAACACTGAAGCTTTCTTT
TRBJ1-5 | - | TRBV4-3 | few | CASSQDRAGPNQPQHF | TGCGCCAGCAGCCAAGATAGGGCGGGGCCGAATCAGCCCCAGCATTTT
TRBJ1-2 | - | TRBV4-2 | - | CASSQDLLWNYGYTF | TGTGCCAGCAGCCAAGATCTATTGTGGAACTATGGCTACACCTTC
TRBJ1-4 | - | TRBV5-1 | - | CASSLAPGRTNEKLFF | TGCGCCAGCAGCTTGGCCCCGGGTAGGACTAATGAAAAACTGTTTTTT
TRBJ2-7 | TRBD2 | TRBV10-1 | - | CASSKTSGNYEQYF | TGCGCCAGCAGTAAGACTAGCGGAAACTACGAGCAGTACTTC
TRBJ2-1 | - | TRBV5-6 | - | CASRLTGLAGDEQFF | TGTGCCAGCAGGTTGACAGGCCTCGCGGGGGATGAGCAGTTCTTC
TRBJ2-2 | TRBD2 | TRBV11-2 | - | CASSFPGLSTGELFF | TGTGCCAGCAGCTTCCCGGGACTAAGCACCGGGGAGCTGTTTTTT
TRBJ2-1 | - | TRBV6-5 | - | CASTPRREFF | TGTGCCAGCACTCCTCGGCGGGAGTTCTTC
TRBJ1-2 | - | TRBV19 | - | CASNPHQGEYYGYTF | TGTGCCAGTAATCCCCATCAAGGGGAATACTATGGCTACACCTTC
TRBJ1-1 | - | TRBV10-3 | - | CAIRGLDTEAFF | TGTGCCATCAGGGGTCTAGATACTGAAGCTTTCTTT
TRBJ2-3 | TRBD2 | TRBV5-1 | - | CASSLRTSGGDTQYF | TGCGCCAGCAGCCTCCGGACTAGCGGGGGGGATACGCAGTATTTT
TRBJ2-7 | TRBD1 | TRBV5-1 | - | CASSIGQEDEQYF | TGCGCCAGCAGCATAGGACAGGAGGACGAGCAGTACTTC
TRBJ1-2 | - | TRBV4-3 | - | CASSQDRGGGGYTF | TGCGCCAGCAGCCAAGATAGGGGGGGCGGTGGCTACACCTTC
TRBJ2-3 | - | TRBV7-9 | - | CASSPTPDTQYF | TGTGCCAGCAGCCCTACCCCAGATACGCAGTATTTT
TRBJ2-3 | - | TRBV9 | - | CASSADVFGESTDTQYF | TGTGCCAGCAGCGCAGATGTTTTTGGAGAAAGCACAGATACGCAGTATTTT
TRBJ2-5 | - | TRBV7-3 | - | CASSSDGGSQETQYF | TGTGCCAGCAGCTCCGACGGAGGCTCTCAAGAGACCCAGTACTTC
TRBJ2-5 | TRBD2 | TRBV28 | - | CASRMREGWETQYF | TGTGCCAGCAGGATGCGGGAGGGGTGGGAGACCCAGTACTTC
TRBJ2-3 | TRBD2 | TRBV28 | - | CASSSWGGKTQYF | TGTGCCAGCAGTTCGTGGGGGGGTAAAACGCAGTATTTT
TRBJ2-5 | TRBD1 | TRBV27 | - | CASSSPGQSKETQYF | TGTGCCAGCAGCTCCCCGGGACAGAGTAAAGAGACCCAGTACTTC
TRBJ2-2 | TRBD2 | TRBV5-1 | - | CASSQGTSGTGELFF | TGCGCCAGCAGCCAGGGGACTAGCGGGACCGGGGAGCTGTTTTTT
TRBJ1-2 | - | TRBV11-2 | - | CASSLDPQINYGYTF | TGTGCCAGCAGCTTAGATCCCCAGATCAACTATGGCTACACCTTC
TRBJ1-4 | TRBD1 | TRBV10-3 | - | CATPTTGYAEKLFF | TGTGCCACCCCGACGACAGGGTATGCTGAAAAACTGTTTTTT
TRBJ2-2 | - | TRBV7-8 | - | CASSLTLANTGELFF | TGTGCCAGCAGCCTTACACTAGCGAACACCGGGGAGCTGTTTTTT
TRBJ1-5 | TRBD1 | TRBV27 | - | CASSLRTGGNNQPQHF | TGTGCCAGCAGTTTACGGACAGGGGGTAACAATCAGCCCCAGCATTTT
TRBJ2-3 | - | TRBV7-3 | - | CASSLGGGADTQYF | TGTGCCAGCAGCTTAGGTGGCGGCGCAGATACGCAGTATTTT
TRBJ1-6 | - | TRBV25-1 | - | CASSDPAIYNSPLHF | TGTGCCAGCAGTGATCCCGCGATCTATAATTCACCCCTCCACTTT
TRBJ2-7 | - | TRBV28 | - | CASSLTTGFRYF | TGTGCCAGCAGTTTGACAACAGGGTTTCGGTACTTC
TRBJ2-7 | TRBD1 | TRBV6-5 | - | CASANRGPRPYEQYF | TGTGCCAGCGCGAACAGGGGCCCGCGACCTTACGAGCAGTACTTC
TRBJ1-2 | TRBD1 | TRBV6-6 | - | CASSYQDRGSSVGYTF | TGTGCCAGCAGTTACCAGGACAGGGGAAGTTCGGTAGGCTACACCTTC
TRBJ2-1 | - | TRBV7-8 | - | CASSPKRTSNEQFF | TGTGCCAGCAGCCCAAAACGTACTAGCAATGAGCAGTTCTTC
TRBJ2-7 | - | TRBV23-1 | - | CASSQSEGNEQYF | TGCGCCAGCAGTCAATCAGAGGGAAACGAGCAGTACTTC
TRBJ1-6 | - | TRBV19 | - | CASTRDAYNSPLHF | TGTGCCAGTACGCGGGACGCGTATAATTCACCCCTCCACTTT
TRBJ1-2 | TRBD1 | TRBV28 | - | CASRTYGAQRGRPSNYGYTF | TGTGCCAGCAGGACATATGGCGCGCAAAGGGGGCGCCCCTCTAACTATGGCTACACCTTC
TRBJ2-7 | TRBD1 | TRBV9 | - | CASSVATGQYYEQYF | TGTGCCAGCAGCGTAGCTACGGGACAGTACTACGAGCAGTACTTC
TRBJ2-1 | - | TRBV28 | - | CASSLPGSDPPGEFF | TGTGCCAGCAGTTTGCCGGGGAGCGACCCCCCGGGTGAGTTCTTC
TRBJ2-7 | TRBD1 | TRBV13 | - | CASSNRTGRDEQYF | TGTGCCAGCAGCAATCGGACAGGGCGGGACGAGCAGTACTTC
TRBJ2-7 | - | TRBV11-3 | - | CASSPSASGPYEQYF | TGTGCCAGCAGCCCTAGCGCCAGCGGTCCCTACGAGCAGTACTTC
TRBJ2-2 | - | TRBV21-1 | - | CASSSDREDTGELFF | TGTGCCAGCAGCAGCGACAGGGAAGACACCGGGGAGCTGTTTTTT
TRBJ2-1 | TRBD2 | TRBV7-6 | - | CASSLLSGSGDEQFF | TGTGCCAGCAGCTTACTAAGCGGGAGTGGCGATGAGCAGTTCTTC
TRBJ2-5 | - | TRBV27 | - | CASSLSAGLETQYF | TGTGCCAGCAGTTTATCTGCAGGGCTAGAGACCCAGTACTTC
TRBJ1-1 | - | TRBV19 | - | CASSEGGLNTEAFF | TGTGCCAGTAGTGAGGGCGGCTTGAACACTGAAGCTTTCTTT
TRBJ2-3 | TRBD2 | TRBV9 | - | CASSPPGRGRRDTQYF | TGTGCCAGCAGCCCCCCCGGGCGCGGGAGGAGAGATACGCAGTATTTT
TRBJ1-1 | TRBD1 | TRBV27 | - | CASARQGVTEAFF | TGTGCCAGCGCGAGACAGGGAGTCACTGAAGCTTTCTTT